Listed below are T cell receptor beta chains from one sample, sequenced in a study of blood T cell repertoires in COVID-19. The method was immunoSEQ multiplex PCR; TCRdb's version includes in-frame clones alone and lacks a portion of them. The sample lists about 140,000 clones, 65% to 80% occurring once. Sequenced input: peripheral blood. The receptor source for this set is a man aged 60 to 75 with acute or convalescent COVID-19. Both conserved end residues are part of each CDR3. A D gene is named only where the DNA matches it firmly. For some rows the clone size is stated as once, few or many, or as a class when expanded; others skip it.

TRBV6-5	NA	TRBJ2-2	NA	CASSSPGLRAGELFF	TGTGCCAGCAGTTCTCCGGGACTCCGGGCCGGGGAGCTGTTTTTT
TRBV2	TRBD1	TRBJ2-1	NA	CASSGQGLGNEQFF	TGTGCCAGCAGTGGACAGGGGCTGGGCAATGAGCAGTTCTTC
TRBV6-1	TRBD1	TRBJ2-1	NA	CASSERDRGNDEQFF	TGTGCCAGCAGTGAGCGGGACAGGGGGAACGATGAGCAGTTCTTC
TRBV10-1	NA	TRBJ1-1	many	CASSGLMNTEAFF	TGCGCCAGCAGTGGACTAATGAACACTGAAGCTTTCTTT
TRBV5-4	TRBD1	TRBJ1-2	once	CASSKNRGDYGYTF	TGTGCCAGCAGCAAGAACAGGGGAGACTATGGCTACACCTTC
TRBV30	NA	TRBJ2-3	NA	CAWSAGSTDTQYF	TGTGCCTGGAGTGCAGGGAGCACAGATACGCAGTATTTT
TRBV19	NA	TRBJ1-2	few	CASSTDRFYGYTF	TGTGCCAGTAGTACCGACAGGTTCTATGGCTACACCTTC
TRBV14	NA	TRBJ2-5	NA	CASTRQATETQYF	TGTGCCAGCACCCGGCAAGCGACAGAGACCCAGTACTTC
TRBV6-5	NA	TRBJ2-7	NA	CASGRYEQYF	TGTGCCAGCGGGCGCTACGAGCAGTACTTC
TRBV5-1	NA	TRBJ1-5	NA	CASSLGLTDNQPQHF	TGCGCCAGCAGCTTGGGTTTGACAGACAATCAGCCCCAGCATTTT
TRBV10-3	TRBD1	TRBJ1-1	NA	CASKGTANTEAFF	TGTGCCAGCAAAGGGACAGCGAACACTGAAGCTTTCTTT
TRBV28	NA	TRBJ1-2	NA	CATSGEGRGYGYTF	TGTGCCACCTCCGGCGAGGGCCGGGGGTATGGCTACACCTTC
TRBV10-2	NA	TRBJ2-3	few	CAASKGAGPTDTQYF	TGCGCCGCCAGCAAGGGGGCGGGGCCCACAGATACGCAGTATTTT
TRBV18	NA	TRBJ2-5	NA	CASSQLRETQYF	TGTGCCAGCTCACAATTGAGGGAGACCCAGTACTTC
TRBV12-3/TRBV12-4	NA	TRBJ2-1	few	CASSLGLYNEQFF	TGTGCCAGCAGTTTGGGGCTCTACAATGAGCAGTTCTTC
TRBV10-1	TRBD2	TRBJ2-3	few	CASSESTEREGGEDTQYF	TGCGCCAGCAGTGAGTCCACCGAGCGGGAGGGCGGTGAAGATACGCAGTATTTT
TRBV7-3	NA	TRBJ1-2	NA	CASSAQGGVGPYTF	TGTGCCAGCAGCGCCCAGGGTGGGGTGGGCCCCTACACCTTC
TRBV27	TRBD1	TRBJ2-7	NA	CASSLTGSSYEQYF	TGTGCCAGCAGTTTGACAGGGAGCTCCTACGAGCAGTACTTC
TRBV25-1	TRBD1	TRBJ2-2	NA	CASSPGQGTGELFF	TGTGCCAGCAGTCCGGGACAGGGGACCGGGGAGCTGTTTTTT
TRBV27	NA	TRBJ2-7	NA	CASASFQAGGDEQYF	TGTGCCAGCGCATCTTTTCAGGCAGGCGGGGACGAGCAGTACTTC
TRBV5-1	TRBD2	TRBJ2-1	few	CASSLATSGSVEQFF	TGCGCCAGCAGCCTCGCGACTAGCGGGAGCGTTGAGCAGTTCTTC
TRBV5-1	NA	TRBJ2-3	few	CASRGGSDTQYF	TGCGCCAGCAGGGGGGGTTCAGATACGCAGTATTTT
TRBV6-1	TRBD1	TRBJ2-2	NA	CASSATGVVDTGELFF	TGTGCCAGCAGTGCAACAGGGGTTGTCGACACCGGGGAGCTGTTTTTT
TRBV3-1/TRBV3-2	NA	TRBJ2-3	NA	CASSQSRGSDTQYF	TGTGCCAGCAGCCAAAGCCGAGGCTCAGATACGCAGTATTTT
TRBV11-3	TRBD2	TRBJ2-3	NA	CASSLGLPGLAGEVADTQYF	TGTGCCAGCAGCTTAGGCCTCCCGGGACTAGCGGGAGAGGTCGCAGATACGCAGTATTTT
TRBV5-1	TRBD2	TRBJ2-7	NA	CASSLGGRARYF	TGCGCCAGCAGCTTGGGCGGGAGGGCTCGGTACTTC
TRBV5-4	NA	TRBJ2-2	NA	CASRPDNYRTGELFF	TGTGCCAGCAGACCGGACAATTACCGTACCGGGGAGCTGTTTTTT
TRBV24-1	TRBD2	TRBJ2-2	NA	CATSEPPDSAGPMTPPGELFF	TGTGCCACCAGTGAGCCTCCGGATTCAGCGGGGCCCATGACCCCCCCCGGGGAGCTGTTTTTT
TRBV7-9	TRBD1	TRBJ1-2	NA	CASSITGTGNYGYTF	TGTGCCAGCAGCATAACCGGGACAGGGAACTATGGCTACACCTTC
TRBV10-1	TRBD1	TRBJ2-1	NA	CASSRGQGGQFF	TGCGCCAGCAGTCGTGGACAGGGGGGGCAGTTCTTC
TRBV19	NA	TRBJ2-1	NA	CASSSQWSNEQFF	TGTGCCAGTAGTTCCCAGTGGTCCAATGAGCAGTTCTTC
TRBV19	NA	TRBJ2-5	NA	CASSMVGSVETQYF	TGTGCCAGTAGTATGGTAGGGAGCGTGGAGACCCAGTACTTC
TRBV11-1	TRBD1	TRBJ1-1	NA	CASSFRQGMNTEAFF	TGTGCCAGCAGCTTTCGACAGGGGATGAACACTGAAGCTTTCTTT
TRBV29-1	NA	TRBJ2-7	NA	CSVRQALLYEQYF	TGCAGCGTTAGGCAGGCCCTTCTCTACGAGCAGTACTTC
TRBV6-1	TRBD2	TRBJ2-3	once	CASSESGLAGGTDTQYF	TGTGCCAGCAGTGAATCGGGACTAGCGGGTGGGACAGATACGCAGTATTTT
TRBV10-2	TRBD2	TRBJ2-7	NA	CASRSGSGAYEQYF	TGCGCCAGCAGGAGCGGGAGTGGGGCCTACGAGCAGTACTTC
TRBV5-8	NA	TRBJ2-6	few	CASSSISGANVLTF	TGTGCCAGCAGCTCAATCTCTGGGGCCAACGTCCTGACTTTC